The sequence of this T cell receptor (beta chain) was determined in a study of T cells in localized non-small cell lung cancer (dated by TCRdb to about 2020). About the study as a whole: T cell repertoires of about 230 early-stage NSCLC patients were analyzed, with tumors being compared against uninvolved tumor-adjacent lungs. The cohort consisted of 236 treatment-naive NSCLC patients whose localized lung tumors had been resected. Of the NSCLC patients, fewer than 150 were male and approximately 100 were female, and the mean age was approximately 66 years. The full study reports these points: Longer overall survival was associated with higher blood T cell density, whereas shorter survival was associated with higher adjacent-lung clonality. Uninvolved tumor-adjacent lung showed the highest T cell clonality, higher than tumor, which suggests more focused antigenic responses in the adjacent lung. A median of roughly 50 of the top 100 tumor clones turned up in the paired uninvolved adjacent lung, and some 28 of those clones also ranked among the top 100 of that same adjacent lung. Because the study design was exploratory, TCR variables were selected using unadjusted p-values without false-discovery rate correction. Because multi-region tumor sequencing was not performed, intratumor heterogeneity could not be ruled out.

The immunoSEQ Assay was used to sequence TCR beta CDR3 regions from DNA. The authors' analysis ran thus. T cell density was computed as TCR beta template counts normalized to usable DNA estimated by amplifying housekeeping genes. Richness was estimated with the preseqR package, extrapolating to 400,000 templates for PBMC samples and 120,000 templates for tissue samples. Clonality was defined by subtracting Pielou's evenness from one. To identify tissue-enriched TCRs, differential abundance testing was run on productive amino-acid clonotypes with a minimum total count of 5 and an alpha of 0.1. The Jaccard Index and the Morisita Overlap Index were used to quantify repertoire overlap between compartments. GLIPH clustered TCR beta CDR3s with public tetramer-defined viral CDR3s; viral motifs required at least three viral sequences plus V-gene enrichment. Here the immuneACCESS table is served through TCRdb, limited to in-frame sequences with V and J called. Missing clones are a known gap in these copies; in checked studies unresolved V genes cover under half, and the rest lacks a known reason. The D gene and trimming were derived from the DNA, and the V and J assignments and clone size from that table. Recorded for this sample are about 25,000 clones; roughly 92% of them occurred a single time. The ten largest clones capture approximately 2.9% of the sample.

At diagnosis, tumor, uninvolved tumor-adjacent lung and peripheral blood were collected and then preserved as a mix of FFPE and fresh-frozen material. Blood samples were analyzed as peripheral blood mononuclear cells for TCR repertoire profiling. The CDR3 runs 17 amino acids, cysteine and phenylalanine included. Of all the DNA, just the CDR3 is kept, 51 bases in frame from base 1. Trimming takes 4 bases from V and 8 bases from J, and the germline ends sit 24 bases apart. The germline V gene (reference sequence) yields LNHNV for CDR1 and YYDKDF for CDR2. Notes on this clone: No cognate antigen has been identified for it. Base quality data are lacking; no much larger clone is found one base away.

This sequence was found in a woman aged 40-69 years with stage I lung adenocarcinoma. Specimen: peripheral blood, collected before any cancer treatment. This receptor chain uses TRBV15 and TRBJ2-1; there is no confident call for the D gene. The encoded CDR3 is CATSTVIGSSLVDEQFF. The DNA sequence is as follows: TGTGCCACCAGCACCGTTATTGGGTCTAGTTTAGTCGATGAGCAGTTCTTC. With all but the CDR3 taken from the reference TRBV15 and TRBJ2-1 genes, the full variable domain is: DAMVIQNPRYQVTQFGKPVTLSCSQTLNHNVMYWYQQKSSQAPKLLFHYYDKDFNNEADTPDNFQSRRPNTSFCFLDIRSPGLGDTAMYLCATSTVIGSSLVDEQFFGPGTRLTVL.